This TCR beta chain was retrieved from a study of CD8 T cells in Susac syndrome. Whole-study context: At the time of blood draw, patients with Susac syndrome were therapy-naive, receiving corticosteroids, or receiving intravenous immunoglobulin alone. Regarding the study as a whole: As the study acknowledged, the number of individuals in its TCR sequencing and HLA analysis was relatively small. None of the CD4+ T cell repertoires in Susac syndrome showed clonal expansion.

V dropped 4 bases and J dropped 1 base, with 16 bases sitting between them. CDR3 size: 15 residues. The germline gives CDR1 GTSNPN, CDR2 SVGIG (reference sequence). As for this clonotype: Its target is unknown.

RNA was extracted with the RNeasy kit, and a quantity of roughly 0.5 to 1 ug was reverse transcribed using random hexamers. An immunoSEQ multiplex PCR amplified TCR beta CDR3 over 54 Vbeta and 13 Jbeta. TCRdb processed the immunoSEQ multiplex PCR reads anew with MiXCR; each CDR3 protein has one entry. The sample has some 250,000 distinct CDR3 sequences, 90% to 96% seen once. The J gene is TRBJ1-1, the V gene TRBV30, with TRBD1 as a possible D gene (5 bases). The receptor comes from a human donor with Susac syndrome. Source material: CD4+ T cells from PBMCs. The CDR3 protein is CAWTALGGWNTEAFF. The CDR3 region has the DNA TGTGCCTGGACCGCCTTGGGGGGATGGAACACTGAAGCTTTCTTT.